This TCR beta chain is from a study of shared clonotypes between healthy human individuals. Terminally differentiated effector memory CD45RA+ cells were left out of the naive CD8 fraction, which was CD45RO-negative and positively selected for CCR7. This CDR3 has 16 amino acids. V gave up 1 base and J gave up 0 bases; unmatched junction bases: 2. Germline values: CDR1 SEHNR, CDR2 FQNEAQ (reference sequence). Notes on this clone: Antigen: not known.

Each replicate PCR on the sorted subsets used around 200 ng DNA (around 30,000 T cell genomes). Clones were read by immunoSEQ multiplex PCR, and TCRdb kept only the in-frame ones, dropping some. The sample has nearly 2 million clones; just under 95% are singletons. The study's findings and limits: Naive CD4 clonotypes were shared across a handful of donors at 5% to 6%.

This receptor was obtained from a young man in good health. Material: naive CD8+ T cells sorted from blood. The chain links TRBV7-9 to TRBJ2-2; 7 nucleotides line up with TRBD1. The CDR3 bases are TGTGCCAGCAGCTTAGTTCAGGGGGCGAACACCGGGGAGCTGTTTTTT. This sequence encodes CASSLVQGANTGELFF.